This T cell receptor beta chain originates from a study of T-cell reconstitution after alpha-beta-depleted transplantation in children. This CDR3 is built from 14 residues. Trimming removed 2 bases from V and 2 bases from J, with 10 bases in between. Germline V gene data show CDR1 as LGHDT and CDR2 as YNNKEL (reference sequence). Note on this clonotype: Antigen specificity is unknown.

Unique molecular identifiers were incorporated when the TCRbeta library was constructed. From the PCR reads, TCRdb called clonotypes with MiXCR, one entry per CDR3 protein. This table holds roughly 310,000 distinct CDR3 sequences, approximately 23% found once. Study-wide findings and caveats: Reportedly, alpha-beta T cells present about two months post-transplant originated from several hundred expanded clones of graft origin. T-cell counts and diversity at one year following transplant were attributed mainly to newly produced T cells.

The receptor was isolated from a male patient aged 5 to 17 who had a stem cell transplant for acute lymphoblastic leukemia, so the T cells may come from the graft donor. The specimen was PBMCs, mostly from graft donor cells, collected 180 days after TCRalphabeta/CD19-depleted stem cell transplant. The V and J genes are TRBV3-1 and TRBJ2-7; no reliable D call. CDR3 residues: CASSQTGHPYEQYF. For the CDR3, the DNA is TGTGCCAGCAGCCAAACGGGTCACCCCTACGAGCAGTACTTC.